The T cell receptor (beta chain) under discussion was sequenced for a study of shared clonotypes between healthy human individuals. Study-wide points: Researchers sampled only blood; tissue repertoires likely differ.

Looked up from germline, CDR1 is MDHEN and CDR2 is SYDVKM. The CDR3 sequence is 13 residues long. The V gene lost 5 bases and the J gene lost 4 bases, with 9 bases spanning the gap. Assay execution proceeded at the deep level. Sequencing used immunoSEQ multiplex PCR; TCRdb keeps in-frame clones, though not all of them. The sample has approximately 500,000 clones, more than 75% seen once. Donors were Caucasian adults residing in Nashville, Tennessee, USA. Genomic DNA came from about 90 million PBMCs in unsorted samples. With respect to this clone: The antigen remains unidentified.

The material sequenced was PBMCs. The TCR originated in a woman aged 40 to 55 in good health. Some clones in this sample may be carry-over from other donors' samples. This chain joins TRBV28 and TRBJ1-5; D call uncertain. The CDR3 region has the DNA TGTGCCAGCAGTCAGTGGAGGAATCAGCCCCAGCATTTT. Protein sequence: CASSQWRNQPQHF.